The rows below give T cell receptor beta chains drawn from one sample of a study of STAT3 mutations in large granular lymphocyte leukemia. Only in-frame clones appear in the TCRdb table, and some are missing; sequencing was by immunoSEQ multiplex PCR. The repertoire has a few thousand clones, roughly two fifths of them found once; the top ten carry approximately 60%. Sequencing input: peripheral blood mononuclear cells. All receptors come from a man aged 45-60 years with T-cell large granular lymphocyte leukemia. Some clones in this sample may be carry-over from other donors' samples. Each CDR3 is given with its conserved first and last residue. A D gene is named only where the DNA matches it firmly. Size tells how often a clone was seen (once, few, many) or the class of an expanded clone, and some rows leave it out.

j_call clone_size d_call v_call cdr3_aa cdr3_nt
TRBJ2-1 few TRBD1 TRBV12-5 CASGFPGGEEQFF TGTGCTAGTGGTTTCCCAGGGGGCGAGGAGCAGTTCTTC
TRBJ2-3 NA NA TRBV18 CASSPYQPDTQYF TGTGCCAGCTCACCGTACCAACCAGATACGCAGTATTTT
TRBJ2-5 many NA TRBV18 CASSLSWETQYF TGTGCCAGCTCACTCTCCTGGGAGACCCAGTACTTC
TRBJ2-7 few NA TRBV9 CASSVHPGAGVAPQYF TGTGCCAGCAGCGTTCACCCCGGGGCAGGGGTAGCTCCGCAGTACTTC
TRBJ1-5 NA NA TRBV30 CAWSAIAGRGRNQPQHF TGTGCCTGGAGTGCAATTGCTGGAAGGGGACGGAATCAGCCCCAGCATTTT
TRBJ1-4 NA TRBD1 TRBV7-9 CASSFWTTGNEKLFF TGTGCCAGCAGCTTCTGGACGACAGGGAATGAAAAACTGTTTTTT
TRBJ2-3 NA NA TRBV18 CASSFDYTDTQYF TGTGCCAGCTCATTCGACTACACAGATACGCAGTATTTT
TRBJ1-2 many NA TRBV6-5 CASSYAPTNYGYTF TGTGCCAGCAGTTACGCGCCCACCAACTATGGCTACACCTTC
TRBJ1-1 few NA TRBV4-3 CASSLSWNTEAFF TGCGCCAGCAGTTTATCCTGGAACACTGAAGCTTTCTTT
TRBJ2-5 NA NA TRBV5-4 CASSTRGQETQYF TGTGCCAGCAGCACCCGAGGCCAGGAGACCCAGTACTTC
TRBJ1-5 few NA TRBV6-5 CASSYGGNQPQHF TGTGCCAGCAGTTACGGGGGCAACCAGCCCCAGCATTTT
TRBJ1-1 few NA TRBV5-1 CASSLWGHTEAFF TGCGCCAGCAGCTTATGGGGCCACACTGAAGCTTTCTTT
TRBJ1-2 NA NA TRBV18 CASSPNLPYGYTF TGTGCCAGCTCACCGAATTTACCCTATGGCTACACCTTC
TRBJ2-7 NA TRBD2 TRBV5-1 CASSRLASYEQYF TGCGCCAGCAGCCGACTAGCATCTTACGAGCAGTACTTC
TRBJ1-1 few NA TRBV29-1 CSALTGEAFF TGCAGCGCATTGACAGGTGAAGCTTTCTTT
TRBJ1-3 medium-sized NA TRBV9 CASSVGVSGNTIYF TGTGCCAGCAGCGTAGGGGTTTCAGGAAACACCATATATTTT
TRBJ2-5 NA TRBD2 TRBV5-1 CASSLAIAGGQETQYF TGCGCCAGCAGCTTGGCCATAGCGGGAGGGCAAGAGACCCAGTACTTC
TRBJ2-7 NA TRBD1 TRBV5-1 CASSTAGQGAREQYF TGCGCCAGCAGCACTGCTGGACAGGGGGCTCGGGAGCAGTACTTC
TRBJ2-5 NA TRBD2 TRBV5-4 CASSLGTSIETQYF TGTGCCAGCAGCTTGGGGACTAGCATCGAGACCCAGTACTTC
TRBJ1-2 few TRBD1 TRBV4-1 CASSTPQGAVGYTF TGCGCCAGCAGCACTCCACAGGGGGCGGTGGGCTACACCTTC
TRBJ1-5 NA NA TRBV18 CASSPGQGFSQPQHF TGTGCCAGCTCACCGGGGCAGGGGTTTAGTCAGCCCCAGCATTTT
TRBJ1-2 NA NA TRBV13 CASSSAGTYGYTF TGTGCCAGCAGCTCCGCAGGGACCTATGGCTACACCTTC
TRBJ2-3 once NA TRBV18 CASSPLAGSSTDTQYF TGTGCCAGCTCACCATTAGCCGGGTCTAGCACAGATACGCAGTATTTT
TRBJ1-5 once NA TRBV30 CAWSVQEDQPQHF TGTGCCTGGAGTGTACAGGAGGATCAGCCCCAGCATTTT